The T cell receptor beta chain described here comes from a study of T cell repertoires in cytomegalovirus infection. At the level of the study: Evidence of both CMV infection and a matching HLA type came from public TCR beta signatures.

CDR1 is MNHEY and CDR2 is SVGEGT in the germline V gene. Germline trimming cut 6 bases from V and 4 bases from J; bases unmatched to any gene: 3. The CDR3 extends over 15 amino acids. Of note for this clonotype: Its target is unknown.

MiXCR, applied by TCRdb to the reads, yields one record per CDR3 protein. Of 300,000 to 400,000 distinct CDR3 sequences in the sample, almost 30% were seen once. Overall study findings and caveats: CMV-specific TCR beta clonotypes restricted by HLA-C were the ones dominating the ex vivo response.

This rearrangement joins TRBV6-2 or TRBV6-3 to TRBJ2-3; 14 bases are a match to TRBD2. The input for sequencing was cultured PBMCs, taken from culture after CMV antigen stimulation. The clonotype originates from a human donor in good health (CMV status not recorded). Some clones in this sample may be carry-over from other donors' samples. CDR3 nucleotides: TGTGCCAGCAGGGGACTAGCGGGAGAGGCAGATACGCAGTATTTT. It specifies CASRGLAGEADTQYF.